This T cell receptor beta chain was retrieved from a study of tumor-infiltrating lymphocytes in primary liver carcinoma. Turning to the study itself: Men and women, 30 to 69 years of age, made up the patients. T1-T3 N0M0 was the stage of the tumors, which were 4.2 to 10 cm across.

The CDR3 contains 16 residues. Germline V lookup: CDR1 SEHNR, CDR2 FQNEAQ (reference sequence). V shed 2 bases and J shed 7 bases, with 20 bases lying between them. Co-extracting RNA and DNA was done with roughly 17-32 mg of unsorted bulk tissue as input. A constant-region primer served to make TCR beta cDNA from roughly 480 ng total RNA. It was through three nested multiplex PCR rounds of slightly modified ARM-PCR that TCR beta libraries arose. It was with TRBV1-TRBV30 forward primers and a C-beta reverse primer that the first two PCR rounds were run, at roughly 11 cycles each. TCRdb analysed the multiplex PCR reads with MiXCR anew, one entry per CDR3 protein. The sample records 50,000 to 60,000 distinct CDR3 sequences, around 82% being singletons. This clonotype has a single count. A read error is likely, as this CDR3 ends without the conserved phenylalanine or tryptophan.

The TCR originated in a man aged 40-49 years with primary liver carcinoma and hepatitis B virus infection. The sample consisted of liver tumor tissue from sampling region 5. Specified subset: tumor region T5, tumor centre. The rearrangement links TRBV7-9 to TRBJ1-2; no clear D gene. CDR3 DNA sequence: TGTGCCAGCAGCTTACCCTCGACCGGGCAAGAGGTTGGCTACACCCTC. Translated: CASSLPSTGQEVGYTL.